The present TCR beta chain was sequenced within a study of blood T cell repertoires in COVID-19. Study background: Samples representing acute and convalescent COVID-19 were sourced from the United States, Italy and Spain. The analysed material was cDNA or gDNA that came from T cells, B-cell-depleted T cells, or PBMCs.

From germline, CDR1 is ENHRY and CDR2 SYGVKD. The CDR3 runs 13 residues. Trimming took off 11 bases at V and 5 bases at J, with 18 bases between the two ends. The study recruited people aged about 18 to 89 years across approximately 25 US areas. Participants were placed into cohorts based on the clinical history they reported. Only in-frame clones appear in the TCRdb table, and some are missing; sequencing was by immunoSEQ multiplex PCR. The sample lists around 340,000 clones, 80% to 90% occurring once. The clonotype was recovered from a woman aged 40 to 50 with acute COVID-19. Sequenced material: PBMCs or T cells enriched from blood (not recorded which). This rearrangement joins TRBV10-3 to TRBJ1-1; D uncertain. In nucleotides, the CDR3 is TGTGCCGGGCGCGGGGAAGTAGGTACTGAAGCTTTCTTT. This codes for CAGRGEVGTEAFF.